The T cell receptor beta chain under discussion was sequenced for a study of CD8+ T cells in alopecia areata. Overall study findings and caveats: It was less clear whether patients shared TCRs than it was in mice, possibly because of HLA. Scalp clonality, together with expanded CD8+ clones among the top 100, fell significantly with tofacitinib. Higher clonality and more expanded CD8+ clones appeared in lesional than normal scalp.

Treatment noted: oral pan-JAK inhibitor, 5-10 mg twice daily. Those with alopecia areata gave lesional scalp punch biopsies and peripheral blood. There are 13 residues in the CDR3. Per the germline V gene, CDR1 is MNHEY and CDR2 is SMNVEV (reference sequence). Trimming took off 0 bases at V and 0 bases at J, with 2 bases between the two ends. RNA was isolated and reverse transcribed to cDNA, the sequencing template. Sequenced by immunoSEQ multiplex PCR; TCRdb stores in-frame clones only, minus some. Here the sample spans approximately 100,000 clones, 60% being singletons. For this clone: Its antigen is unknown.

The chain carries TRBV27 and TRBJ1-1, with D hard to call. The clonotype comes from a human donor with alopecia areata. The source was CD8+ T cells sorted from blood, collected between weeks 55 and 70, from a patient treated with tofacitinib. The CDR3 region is CASSLSMNTEAFF. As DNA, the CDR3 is TGTGCCAGCAGTTTATCGATGAACACTGAAGCTTTCTTT.